The rows below give T cell receptor beta chains drawn from one sample of a study of blood T cell repertoires in COVID-19. Method: immunoSEQ multiplex PCR; TCRdb's copy keeps in-frame clones and lacks some. The profile shows approximately 260,000 clones, approximately 79% of them singletons. Material for sequencing was peripheral blood. Receptor source: a woman aged 40 to 50 with active or convalescent COVID-19. CDR3s include the opening cysteine and the closing phenylalanine or tryptophan. Fields, in order: J gene, clone size, D gene, V gene, CDR3 protein, CDR3 DNA. D genes are given only for firm matches. Clone sizes are given selectively: once, few, many, or a class where the clone is expanded.

>TRBJ1-2|-|-|TRBV19
CASSIIGLPSNYGYTF
TGTGCCAGTAGTATAATTGGACTTCCTTCTAACTATGGCTACACCTTC
>TRBJ1-4|many|-|TRBV9
CASSETQPPNEKLFF
TGTGCCAGCAGCGAAACACAGCCACCTAATGAAAAACTGTTTTTT
>TRBJ1-2|-|TRBD1|TRBV12-3/TRBV12-4
CASSLNLGTGFTF
TGTGCCAGCAGTCTAAACCTCGGGACAGGGTTCACCTTC
>TRBJ1-1|-|-|TRBV5-6
CASTPYGGGGTEAFF
TGTGCCAGCACCCCTTATGGGGGAGGGGGCACTGAAGCTTTCTTT
>TRBJ1-2|-|TRBD1|TRBV19
CASSTGGGGYGYTF
TGTGCCAGTAGTACAGGGGGCGGTGGCTATGGCTACACCTTC
>TRBJ1-6|-|-|TRBV9
CASSGRGRAGAYNSPLHF
TGTGCCAGCAGCGGCCGGGGGAGGGCAGGCGCCTATAATTCACCCCTCCACTTT
>TRBJ2-5|-|TRBD2|TRBV7-2
CASSLQGGLEAQYF
TGTGCCAGCAGCTTACAGGGCGGACTAGAGGCCCAGTACTTC
>TRBJ2-1|-|TRBD1|TRBV28
CASKIDRGFSYNEQFF
TGTGCCAGCAAAATAGACAGGGGGTTTAGTTACAATGAGCAGTTCTTC
>TRBJ2-3|-|TRBD2|TRBV27
CASSFSTGGGTDTQYF
TGTGCCAGCAGTTTTAGTACGGGGGGTGGCACAGATACGCAGTATTTT
>TRBJ1-4|-|TRBD1|TRBV3-1/TRBV3-2
CASSAGTGEKLFF
TGTGCCAGCAGCGCCGGGACAGGGGAAAAACTGTTTTTT
>TRBJ1-2|-|-|TRBV9
CASSGEGGYTF
TGTGCCAGCAGCGGAGAGGGTGGCTACACCTTC
>TRBJ1-1|-|-|TRBV6-5
CASSYSSGGFNTEAFF
TGTGCCAGCAGTTACTCGTCCGGGGGATTTAACACTGAAGCTTTCTTT
>TRBJ1-1|-|-|TRBV30
CAWGLLPDTEAFF
TGTGCCTGGGGACTGTTGCCGGACACTGAAGCTTTCTTT
>TRBJ1-3|few|-|TRBV2
CASSELGNSGNTIYF
TGTGCCAGCAGTGAACTGGGCAACTCTGGAAACACCATATATTTT
>TRBJ1-4|-|TRBD1|TRBV5-1
CASSLRPRGQEKLFF
TGCGCCAGCAGCTTGAGGCCCAGGGGGCAGGAAAAACTGTTTTTT
>TRBJ1-1|once|TRBD1|TRBV7-8
CASSLPGTGGGREAFF
TGTGCCAGCAGCTTACCCGGGACAGGGGGCGGCAGGGAAGCTTTCTTT
>TRBJ2-1|few|TRBD2|TRBV7-3
CASSSGLSYNEQFF
TGTGCCAGCAGCTCGGGACTATCGTACAATGAGCAGTTCTTC
>TRBJ1-5|-|-|TRBV19
CASSMNGPQHF
TGTGCCAGTAGTATGAACGGGCCCCAGCATTTT
>TRBJ2-7|-|-|TRBV12-5
CASGLAYEQYF
TGTGCTAGTGGCCTAGCCTACGAGCAGTACTTC
>TRBJ1-1|-|-|TRBV5-1
CASSWRTASNTEAFF
TGCGCCAGCAGCTGGCGGACAGCTTCGAACACTGAAGCTTTCTTT
>TRBJ1-4|-|TRBD1|TRBV4-1
CASSQVPGQGASEKLFF
TGCGCCAGCAGCCAAGTCCCGGGACAGGGGGCCAGTGAAAAACTGTTTTTT
>TRBJ1-5|-|-|TRBV27
CASSLSSNQPQHF
TGTGCCAGCAGTCTCTCCAGCAATCAGCCCCAGCATTTT
>TRBJ1-4|-|TRBD1|TRBV5-1
CASSPGQGTEKLFF
TGCGCCAGCAGCCCGGGACAGGGAACTGAAAAACTGTTTTTT
>TRBJ1-6|-|-|TRBV30
CAWSVSGGRAGISPLHF
TGTGCCTGGAGTGTATCGGGGGGCCGTGCAGGAATTTCACCCCTCCACTTT
>TRBJ2-1|-|-|TRBV4-1
CASSQQGTPYNEQFF
TGCGCCAGCAGCCAGCAGGGGACCCCCTACAATGAGCAGTTCTTC
>TRBJ1-2|-|-|TRBV10-2
CASMEGGNGYTF
TGCGCCAGCATGGAGGGGGGGAATGGCTACACCTTC
>TRBJ2-3|-|-|TRBV28
CASSDQGPQYF
TGTGCCAGCAGTGACCAGGGCCCGCAGTATTTT
>TRBJ2-5|-|TRBD2|TRBV6-1
CASSELAGGPETQYF
TGTGCCAGCAGTGAACTAGCGGGGGGGCCAGAGACCCAGTACTTC
>TRBJ1-1|-|TRBD1|TRBV7-9
CASSSFMTGGQVNTEAFF
TGTGCCAGCAGCTCCTTTATGACAGGGGGTCAAGTGAACACTGAAGCTTTCTTT
>TRBJ2-3|once|-|TRBV19
CASRPTGVGDTQYF
TGTGCCAGTCGCCCTACCGGGGTAGGAGATACGCAGTATTTT
>TRBJ1-6|once|TRBD1|TRBV12-5
CASGFGTGNSPLHF
TGTGCTAGTGGTTTCGGGACAGGGAATTCACCCCTCCACTTT
>TRBJ1-4|-|-|TRBV2
CASSRGFQEKLFF
TGTGCCAGCAGTAGGGGGTTTCAAGAAAAACTGTTTTTT
>TRBJ1-1|-|-|TRBV5-1
CASSPGGNTEAFF
TGCGCCAGCAGCCCCGGGGGGAACACTGAAGCTTTCTTT
>TRBJ1-1|once|-|TRBV6-5
CATLRSGLNTEAFF
TGTGCCACGTTACGGTCGGGGTTGAACACTGAAGCTTTCTTT
>TRBJ2-7|-|-|TRBV19
CASSTPGLAPEQYF
TGTGCCAGTAGTACCCCGGGACTGGCCCCGGAGCAGTACTTC
>TRBJ1-5|-|TRBD1|TRBV5-1
CASSSGTGQEQPQHF
TGCGCCAGCAGCTCCGGGACAGGGCAGGAACAGCCCCAGCATTTT
>TRBJ1-3|-|-|TRBV5-1
CASQGLRENTIYF
TGCGCCAGCCAAGGACTCCGTGAAAACACCATATATTTT
>TRBJ2-2|-|-|TRBV5-1
CATCDSGSVAGELFF
TGCGCCACCTGCGACTCCGGATCGGTAGCCGGGGAGCTGTTTTTT
>TRBJ2-6|-|-|TRBV28
CASSYGGLSSGANVLTF
TGTGCCAGCAGTTATGGGGGACTGAGCTCTGGGGCCAACGTCCTGACTTTC
>TRBJ2-1|-|-|TRBV11-2
CASTKIGSYNEQFF
TGTGCCAGCACCAAGATCGGCTCCTACAATGAGCAGTTCTTC
>TRBJ2-5|-|-|TRBV7-2
CASSSRETQYF
TGTGCCAGCAGCTCCCGAGAGACCCAGTACTTC
>TRBJ2-5|-|TRBD2|TRBV4-1
CASSQVGTKGTQYF
TGCGCCAGCAGCCAAGTCGGGACTAAGGGGACCCAGTACTTC
>TRBJ2-3|-|-|TRBV18
CASSPGLTDTQYF
TGTGCCAGCTCACCAGGACTCACAGATACGCAGTATTTT